The 19 T cell receptor beta chains below come from one sample, sequenced in a study of cytomegalovirus exposure and HLA in healthy donors. The primer mix had 60 Vbeta and 13 Jbeta primers. TCRdb's copy holds only in-frame clones and misses some; the assay was immunoSEQ multiplex PCR. The table lists roughly 110,000 clones, 81% of them singletons, with approximately 2% in the top ten. Sequenced input: PBMCs. The receptors were sampled from a man aged 30-40 years in good health and CMV-seronegative.

For the CDR3, the DNA is TGTGCCTGGAGTATAGCGGGAGTGACAGATACGCAGTATTTT. It is translated as CAWSIAGVTDTQYF. V and J are TRBV30 and TRBJ2-3; 9 bases are shared with TRBD2. CDR3 length: 14 residues. V trimming: 2 bases; J trimming: 3 bases; junction bases outside the gene matches: 3. Germline CDR1 is GTSNPN and CDR2 is SVGIG (reference sequence).

The rearrangement links TRBV7-8 to TRBJ2-5; TRBD2 aligns across 9 bases. After removal of 0 bases from V and 5 bases from J, the junction contained 7 bases not matched to a gene. Germline V CDR1 and CDR2: SGHVS, FQNEAQ. This CDR3 is 16 amino acids long. CDR3 loop: CASSLATSGFRETQYF. CDR3 DNA: TGTGCCAGCAGCTTAGCGACTAGCGGATTTCGGGAGACCCAGTACTTC.

V is TRBV19 and J is TRBJ1-5; a possible D gene is TRBD1 (6 bases). V was trimmed by 5 bases and J by 4 bases, leaving 9 bases between them. Germline V lookup: CDR1 LNHDA, CDR2 SQIVND (reference sequence). The length of the CDR3 is 13 residues. The CDR3 is CASSQGFNQPQHF. CDR3 DNA sequence: TGTGCCAGTAGTCAGGGGTTTAATCAGCCCCAGCATTTT.

V gene TRBV5-1 combines with J gene TRBJ1-1; D ambiguous. The CDR3 has 14 residues. Germline CDR1 SGHRS, CDR2 YFSETQ. V lost 0 bases, J lost 6 bases, and 12 bases lay in between. The CDR3 is CASSLASGIPEAFF. The CDR3 DNA is TGCGCCAGCAGCTTGGCGTCAGGTATACCTGAAGCTTTCTTT.

This clone was found a few times. The chain carries TRBV7-9 and TRBJ1-1; possible D gene TRBD1, 5 bases. This CDR3 contains 13 residues. Trimming pared 5 bases from V and 4 bases from J, leaving 11 bases between. CDR1 is SEHNR and CDR2 is FQNEAQ in the germline V gene (reference sequence). The CDR3 DNA sequence: TGTGCCAGCAGCCTAAGCGGGGGCACTGAAGCTTTCTTT. Translating it yields CASSLSGGTEAFF. The variable domain in full, with the rest retrieved from reference TRBV7-9 and TRBJ1-1, is DTGVSQNPRHKITKRGQNVTFRCDPISEHNRLYWYRQTLGQGPEFLTYFQNEAQLEKSRLLSDRFSAERPKGSFSTLEIQRTEQGDSAMYLCASSLSGGTEAFFGQGTRLTVV.

The rearrangement uses TRBV19 and TRBJ1-2; 8 bases are a match to TRBD1. CDR3 length: 13 residues. Germline V gene lookup returns CDR1 LNHDA and CDR2 SQIVND (reference sequence). V was pared by 8 bases and J by 8 bases, with 10 bases of the junction left unmatched. This CDR3 reads CASGGQGAEGYTF. The CDR3 DNA follows: TGTGCCAGTGGAGGCCAGGGGGCGGAGGGCTACACCTTC.

The chain has TRBV7-9 and TRBJ1-1, with D possibly matching TRBD1 (6 bases). The V and J ends lost 1 base and 7 bases respectively, with 13 bases between them. The CDR3 has 14 amino acids. CDR1 is SEHNR and CDR2 is FQNEAQ in the germline V gene (reference sequence). CDR3 residues: CASSLELGTNEAFF. The CDR3 DNA reads as TGTGCCAGCAGCTTAGAGCTCGGGACAAATGAAGCTTTCTTT. The full variable domain, in which reference TRBV7-9 and TRBJ1-1 provide the parts outside the CDR3, is DTGVSQNPRHKITKRGQNVTFRCDPISEHNRLYWYRQTLGQGPEFLTYFQNEAQLEKSRLLSDRFSAERPKGSFSTLEIQRTEQGDSAMYLCASSLELGTNEAFFGQGTRLTVV.

The chain is built from TRBV4-1 and TRBJ2-7, with TRBD2 matching 9 bases. There are 15 residues in the CDR3. V trimming: 4 bases; J trimming: 2 bases; junction bases outside the gene matches: 6. In germline, CDR1 is MGHRA, CDR2 YSYEKL. The CDR3 sequence is CASSRQSGGPYEQYF. In nucleotides, the CDR3 is TGCGCCAGCAGCCGCCAGAGCGGGGGGCCCTACGAGCAGTACTTC.

The chain employs TRBV28 and TRBJ1-1; D ambiguous. Germline values: CDR1 MDHEN, CDR2 SYDVKM. Trimming pared 5 bases from V and 4 bases from J, leaving 14 bases between. This CDR3 has 14 residues. The CDR3 here is CASSLRGGVTEAFF. In DNA form, the CDR3 reads TGTGCCAGCAGTCTTCGAGGCGGGGTCACTGAAGCTTTCTTT.

This sequence joins TRBV19 and TRBJ1-5; 10 nucleotides line up with TRBD1. V gave up 7 bases and J gave up 5 bases; unmatched junction bases: 5. This CDR3 has 14 amino acids. The germline V gene has CDR1 LNHDA and CDR2 SQIVND (reference sequence). DNA of the CDR3: TGTGCCAGTACCCCGACAGGGGGCCATCAGCCCCAGCATTTT. Its translation is CASTPTGGHQPQHF.

The V call is TRBV27, the J call TRBJ1-1, with a possible D match to TRBD1 (6 bases). V was pared by 6 bases and J by 5 bases, with 16 bases between. The CDR3 is 14 residues long. Germline V gene sequence: CDR1 MNHEY, CDR2 SMNVEV (reference sequence). CDR3 amino acids: CASSWGGGRTEAFF. The CDR3 DNA is TGTGCCAGCAGCTGGGGGGGCGGAAGGACTGAAGCTTTCTTT.

This clone has just one count. The rearrangement links TRBV7-3 to TRBJ2-1, with 10 nucleotides matching TRBD1. J lost 8 bases, V lost 6 bases, and 7 bases had no gene match. The CDR3 spans 14 residues. Germline V gives CDR1 SGHTA, CDR2 FQGTGA. The CDR3 region is CASSQGDRGYEQFF. CDR3 coding DNA: TGTGCCAGCAGTCAAGGGGACAGGGGATATGAGCAGTTCTTC. The variable domain in full, with the rest retrieved from reference TRBV7-3 and TRBJ2-1, is GAGVSQTPSNKVTEKGKYVELRCDPISGHTALYWYRQSLGQGPEFLIYFQGTGAADDSGLPNDRFFAVRPEGSVSTLKIQRTERGDSAVYLCASSQGDRGYEQFFGPGTRLTVL.

The chain recombines TRBV15 with TRBJ2-2, with a weak D call TRBD1 (6 bases). The V gene lost 4 bases and the J gene lost 8 bases, with 14 bases spanning the gap. This CDR3 spans 14 amino acids. CDR1 and CDR2 from the germline V gene are LNHNV and YYDKDF (reference sequence). The CDR3 region has the DNA TGTGCCACCAGCACCAGGACAGTCGGGGGGGAGCTGTTTTTT. Protein: CATSTRTVGGELFF.

The V and J genes are TRBV30 and TRBJ2-7, with a possible D match to TRBD2 (6 bases). The CDR3 spans 14 residues. Germline CDR1 GTSNPN, CDR2 SVGIG (reference sequence). V was pared by 1 base and J by 4 bases, with 14 bases between. The CDR3 here is CAWSGPGAGYEQYF. The DNA of the CDR3 is TGTGCCTGGAGTGGTCCTGGGGCGGGGTACGAGCAGTACTTC.

This sequence joins TRBV29-1 and TRBJ1-4, with a tentative D call TRBD1 (5 bases). Germline CDR1 and CDR2: SQVTM and ANQGSEA. The CDR3 is 13 residues long. Deletions cut 7 bases from V and 3 bases from J, with 12 bases between. CDR3 bases: TGCAGCGCCGGGGCGGGGGCTAATGAAAAACTGTTTTTT. Its translation: CSAGAGANEKLFF.

This chain connects TRBV2 to TRBJ2-7; D is perhaps TRBD1 (5 bases). The germline gives CDR1 SNHLY, CDR2 FYNNEI. Trimming left V 7 bases short and J 4 bases short, with 17 bases between. This CDR3 spans 14 amino acids. In DNA form, the CDR3 reads TGTGCCAGCACCAGGGAAGGTGCGGCTTACGAGCAGTACTTC. Translation gives CASTREGAAYEQYF.

The table lists this clone with a few counts. The chain is built from TRBV6-4 and TRBJ1-1; D might be TRBD1 (6 bases). V lost 6 bases, J lost 2 bases, and 13 bases lay in between. The CDR3 runs to 14 residues. CDR1 is MRHNA and CDR2 is SNTAGT in the germline V gene. The CDR3 DNA follows: TGTGCCAGCAGGGCGGGGGGGGCAAACACTGAAGCTTTCTTT. It specifies CASRAGGANTEAFF.

V is TRBV6-5 and J is TRBJ1-6, with D uncertain. The V gene lost 0 bases and the J gene lost 6 bases, with 12 bases spanning the gap. This CDR3 comprises 16 residues. In germline, CDR1 is MNHEY, CDR2 SVGAGI. CDR3 region: CASSYSGRVGNSPLHF. The DNA of the CDR3 is TGTGCCAGCAGTTACTCAGGGAGGGTGGGTAATTCACCCCTCCACTTT.

This clone was seen a single time. The gene calls are TRBV5-1 and TRBJ1-4, with unresolved D. The CDR3 totals 15 residues. Per the germline V gene, CDR1 is SGHRS and CDR2 is YFSETQ. V lost 3 bases, J lost 8 bases, and 17 bases lay in between. The CDR3 bases are TGCGCCAGCAGCTCCCACGGGTCCCTCGGAGAAAAACTGTTTTTT. The encoded protein is CASSSHGSLGEKLFF.